The clone carrying this TCR beta chain was observed a few times. Its antigen is not identified. The data originate from a study of early T cells in non-severe SARS-CoV-2 infection. Study-wide background: Sequencing of unsorted whole blood was done on bulk RNA, leaving chains unpaired. Overall study findings and caveats: The matching step, a VDJdb search, favored anti-spike CD8 responses and missed private and CD4 specificities.

Separate cDNA molecules each had unique molecular identifiers attached to them. TCRdb re-analysed the 5' RACE reads in MiXCR, keeping a single row per CDR3 protein. The data show around 77,000 distinct CDR3 sequences, about 9.4% seen once. Trimming pared 3 bases from V and 2 bases from J, leaving 13 bases between. Germline CDR1 reads SGDLS; CDR2 reads YYNGEE. This CDR3 has 15 residues. The source material was whole blood, sampled at baseline. The chain couples TRBV9 to TRBJ2-3, with D possibly being TRBD1 or TRBD2 (6 bases each). The receptor's source is an adult who was a healthcare worker with PCR-confirmed SARS-CoV-2 infection or an uninfected control (not recorded which). The chain's CDR3 is CASSEGGHDTDTQYF. CDR3 coding DNA: TGTGCCAGCAGCGAGGGGGGCCACGACACAGATACGCAGTATTTT.